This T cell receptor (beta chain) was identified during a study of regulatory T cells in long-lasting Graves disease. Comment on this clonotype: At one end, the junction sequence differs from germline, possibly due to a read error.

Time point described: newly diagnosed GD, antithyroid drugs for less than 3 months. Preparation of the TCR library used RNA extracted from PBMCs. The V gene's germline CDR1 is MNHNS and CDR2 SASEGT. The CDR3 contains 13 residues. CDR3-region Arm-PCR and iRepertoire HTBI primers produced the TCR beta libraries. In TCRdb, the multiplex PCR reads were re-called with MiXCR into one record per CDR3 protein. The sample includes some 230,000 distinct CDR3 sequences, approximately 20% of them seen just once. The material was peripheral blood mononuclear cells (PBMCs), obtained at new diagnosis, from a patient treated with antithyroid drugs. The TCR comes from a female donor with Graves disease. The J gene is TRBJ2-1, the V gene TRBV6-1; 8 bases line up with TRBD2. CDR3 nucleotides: TGTGCCAGCACCGCGCCGTCCGGGACTAGTATGTCCTTC. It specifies CASTAPSGTSMSF.